In its sample, the clone carrying this T cell receptor beta chain was seen once. The antigen is unknown. These data are taken from a study of cytomegalovirus exposure and HLA in healthy donors. The CDR3 sequence is 16 residues long. The germline gives CDR1 SGDLS, CDR2 YYNGEE. Trimming removed 3 bases at V and 0 bases at J, with 15 bases between. Study-wide results and limits: It was confirmed in vitro that a few of the CMV-associated chains were specific for CMV antigens. In an earlier analysis, productive rearrangement rates for most beta V segments clustered near 87% or 30%. Immune exposure data for these donors was limited to CMV serostatus.

PCR employed 60 Vbeta and 13 Jbeta primers. Only in-frame clones appear in the TCRdb table, and some are missing; sequencing was by immunoSEQ multiplex PCR. Counted here are around 230,000 clones, approximately 79% occurring once; the ten biggest clones make up less than 2%. The rearrangement links TRBV9 to TRBJ1-2; tentatively, D is TRBD1 (6 bases). The sample comprised PBMCs. The clonotype originates from a male donor in good health and CMV-seronegative. CDR3 residues: CASSAPFRGANYGYTF. The CDR3 region has the DNA TGTGCCAGCAGCGCCCCATTCAGGGGAGCTAACTATGGCTACACCTTC.